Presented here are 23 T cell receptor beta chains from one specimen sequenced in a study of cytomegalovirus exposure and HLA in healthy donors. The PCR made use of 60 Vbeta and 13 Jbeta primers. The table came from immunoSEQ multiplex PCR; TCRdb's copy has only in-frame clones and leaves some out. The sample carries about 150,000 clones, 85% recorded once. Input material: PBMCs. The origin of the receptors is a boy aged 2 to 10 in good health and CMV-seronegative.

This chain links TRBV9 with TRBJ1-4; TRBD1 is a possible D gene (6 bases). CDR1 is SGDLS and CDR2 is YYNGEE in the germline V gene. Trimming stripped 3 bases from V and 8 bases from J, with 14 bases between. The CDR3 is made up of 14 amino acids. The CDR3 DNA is TGTGCCAGCAGCGAAACAGGGTTCGGAGAAAAACTGTTTTTT. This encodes CASSETGFGEKLFF.

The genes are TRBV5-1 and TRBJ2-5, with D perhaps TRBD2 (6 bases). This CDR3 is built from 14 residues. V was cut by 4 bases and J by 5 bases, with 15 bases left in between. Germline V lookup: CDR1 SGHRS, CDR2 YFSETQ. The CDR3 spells CASSVASARETQYF. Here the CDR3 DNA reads TGCGCCAGCAGCGTCGCTAGCGCGAGGGAGACCCAGTACTTC.

The chain's CDR3 is CASSLAVRGATYNEQFF. The CDR3 DNA follows: TGTGCCAGCAGCTTAGCGGTTAGGGGCGCAACCTACAATGAGCAGTTCTTC. The chain carries TRBV7-8 and TRBJ2-1, with a tentative D call TRBD1 (5 bases). Trimming removed 0 bases from V and 2 bases from J, with 14 bases in between. The CDR3 spans 17 residues. Germline V CDR1 and CDR2: SGHVS, FQNEAQ.

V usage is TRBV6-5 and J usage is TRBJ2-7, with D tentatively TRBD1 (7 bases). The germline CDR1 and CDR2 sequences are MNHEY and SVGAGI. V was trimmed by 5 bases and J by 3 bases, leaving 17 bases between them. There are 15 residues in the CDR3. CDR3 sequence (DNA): TGTGCCAGCAGTGGGGAGGCAGGGGGTCGCTACGAGCAGTACTTC. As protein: CASSGEAGGRYEQYF.

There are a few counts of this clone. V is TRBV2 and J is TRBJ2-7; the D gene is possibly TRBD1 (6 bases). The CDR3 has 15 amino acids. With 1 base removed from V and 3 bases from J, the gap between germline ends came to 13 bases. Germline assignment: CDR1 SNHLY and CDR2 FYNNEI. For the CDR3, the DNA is TGTGCCAGCAGTGAAGAAGGGGGACCCCTCTACGAGCAGTACTTC. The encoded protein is CASSEEGGPLYEQYF. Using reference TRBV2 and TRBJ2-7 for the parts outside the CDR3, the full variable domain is EPEVTQTPSHQVTQMGQEVILRCVPISNHLYFYWYRQILGQKVEFLVSFYNNEISEKSEIFDDQFSVERPDGSNFTLKIRSTKLEDSAMYFCASSEEGGPLYEQYFGPGTRLTVT.

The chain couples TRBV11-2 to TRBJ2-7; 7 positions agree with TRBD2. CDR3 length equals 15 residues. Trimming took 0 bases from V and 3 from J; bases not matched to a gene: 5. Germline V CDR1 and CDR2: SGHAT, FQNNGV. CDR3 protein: CASSLESAGNYEQYF. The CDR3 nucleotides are TGTGCCAGCAGCTTAGAGTCAGCGGGAAACTACGAGCAGTACTTC.

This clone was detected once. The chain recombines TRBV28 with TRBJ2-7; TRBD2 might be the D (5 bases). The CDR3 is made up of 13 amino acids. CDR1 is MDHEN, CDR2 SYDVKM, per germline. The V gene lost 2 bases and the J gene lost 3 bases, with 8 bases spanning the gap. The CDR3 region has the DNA TGTGCCAGCAGTTTAAGCGGAAACTACGAGCAGTACTTC. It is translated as CASSLSGNYEQYF.

The DNA of the CDR3 is TGTGCCAGCAGTTCAAGAGCGGGGTGGACTCTCACCGATACGCAGTATTTT. Its translation: CASSSRAGWTLTDTQYF. V and J are TRBV28 and TRBJ2-3, with 7 nucleotides matching TRBD2. This CDR3 contains 17 residues. The germline V gene encodes CDR1 MDHEN and CDR2 SYDVKM. J lost 6 bases, V lost 4 bases, and 16 bases had no gene match.

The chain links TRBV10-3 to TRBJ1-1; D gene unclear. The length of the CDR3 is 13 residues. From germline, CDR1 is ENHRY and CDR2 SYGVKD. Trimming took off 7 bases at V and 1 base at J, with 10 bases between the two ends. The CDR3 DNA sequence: TGTGCCATCAAAGGAGGAGGGAACACTGAAGCTTTCTTT. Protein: CAIKGGGNTEAFF.

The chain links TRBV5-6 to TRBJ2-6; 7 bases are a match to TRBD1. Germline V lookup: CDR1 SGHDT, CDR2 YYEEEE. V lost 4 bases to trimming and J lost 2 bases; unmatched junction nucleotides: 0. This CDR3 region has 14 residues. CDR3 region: CASSGTAGANVLTF. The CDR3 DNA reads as TGTGCCAGCAGCGGGACAGCTGGGGCCAACGTCCTGACTTTC.

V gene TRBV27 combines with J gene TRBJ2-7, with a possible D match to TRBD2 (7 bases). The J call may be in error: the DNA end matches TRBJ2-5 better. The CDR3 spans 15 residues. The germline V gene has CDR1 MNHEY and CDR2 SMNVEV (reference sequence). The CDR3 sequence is CASSLWSGEGETQYF. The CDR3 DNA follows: TGTGCCAGCAGTTTATGGTCAGGGGAGGGAGAGACCCAGTACTTC.

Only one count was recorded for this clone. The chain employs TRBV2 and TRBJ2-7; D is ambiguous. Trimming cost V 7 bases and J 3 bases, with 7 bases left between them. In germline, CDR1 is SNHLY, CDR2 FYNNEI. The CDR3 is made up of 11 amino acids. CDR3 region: CASTGNYEQYF. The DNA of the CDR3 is TGTGCCAGCACAGGAAACTACGAGCAGTACTTC.

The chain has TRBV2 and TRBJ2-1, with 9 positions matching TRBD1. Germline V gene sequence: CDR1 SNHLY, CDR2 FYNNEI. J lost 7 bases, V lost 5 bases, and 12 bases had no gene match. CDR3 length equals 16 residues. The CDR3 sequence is CASSQETGGGSNEQFF. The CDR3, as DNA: TGTGCCAGCAGTCAGGAGACAGGGGGAGGGTCGAATGAGCAGTTCTTC.

CDR3 DNA: TGTGCCAGCAGTTTTGCCGGTGAGCAGTTCTTC. The encoded protein is CASSFAGEQFF. This chain connects TRBV28 to TRBJ2-1, with D uncertain. From germline, CDR1 is MDHEN and CDR2 SYDVKM. The CDR3 is 11 amino acids. Between the trimmed V and J ends, which lost 3 bases and 9 bases, there was a span of 6 bases.

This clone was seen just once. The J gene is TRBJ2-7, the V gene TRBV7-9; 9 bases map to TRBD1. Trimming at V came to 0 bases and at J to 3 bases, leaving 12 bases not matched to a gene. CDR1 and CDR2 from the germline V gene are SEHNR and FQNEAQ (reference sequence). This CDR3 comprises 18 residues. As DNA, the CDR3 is TGTGCCAGCAGCTTAGCGGGGGGACTGGGACAGGGACGCTACGAGCAGTACTTC. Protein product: CASSLAGGLGQGRYEQYF. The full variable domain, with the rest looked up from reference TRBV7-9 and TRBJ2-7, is DTGVSQNPRHKITKRGQNVTFRCDPISEHNRLYWYRQTLGQGPEFLTYFQNEAQLEKSRLLSDRFSAERPKGSFSTLEIQRTEQGDSAMYLCASSLAGGLGQGRYEQYFGPGTRLTVT.

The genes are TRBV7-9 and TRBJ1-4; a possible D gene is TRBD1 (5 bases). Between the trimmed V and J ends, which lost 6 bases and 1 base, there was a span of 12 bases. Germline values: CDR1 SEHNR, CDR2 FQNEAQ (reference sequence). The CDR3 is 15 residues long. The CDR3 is CASRGGAGTNEKLFF. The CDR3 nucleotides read TGTGCCAGCAGAGGCGGGGCAGGAACTAATGAAAAACTGTTTTTT.

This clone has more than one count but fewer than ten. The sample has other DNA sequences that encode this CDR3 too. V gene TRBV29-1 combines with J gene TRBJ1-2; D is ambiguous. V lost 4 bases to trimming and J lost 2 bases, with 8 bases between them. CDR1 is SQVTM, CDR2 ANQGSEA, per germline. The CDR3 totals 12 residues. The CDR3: CSVAGGNYGYTF. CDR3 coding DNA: TGCAGCGTTGCTGGAGGAAACTATGGCTACACCTTC.

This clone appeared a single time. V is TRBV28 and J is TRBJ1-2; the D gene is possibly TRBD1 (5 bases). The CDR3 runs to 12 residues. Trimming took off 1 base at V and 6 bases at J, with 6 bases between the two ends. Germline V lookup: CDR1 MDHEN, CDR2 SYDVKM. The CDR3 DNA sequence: TGTGCCAGCAGTTTATCGACAGATGGCTACACCTTC. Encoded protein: CASSLSTDGYTF.

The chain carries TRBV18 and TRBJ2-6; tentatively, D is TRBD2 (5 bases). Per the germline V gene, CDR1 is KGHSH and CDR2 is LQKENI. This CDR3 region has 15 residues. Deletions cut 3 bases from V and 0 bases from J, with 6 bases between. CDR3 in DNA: TGTGCCAGCTCACCGGGAGACTCTGGGGCCAACGTCCTGACTTTC. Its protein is CASSPGDSGANVLTF. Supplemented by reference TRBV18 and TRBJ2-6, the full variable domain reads NAGVMQNPRHLVRRRGQEARLRCSPMKGHSHVYWYRQLPEEGLKFMVYLQKENIIDESGMPKERFSAEFPKEGPSILRIQQVVRGDSAAYFCASSPGDSGANVLTFGAGSRLTVL.

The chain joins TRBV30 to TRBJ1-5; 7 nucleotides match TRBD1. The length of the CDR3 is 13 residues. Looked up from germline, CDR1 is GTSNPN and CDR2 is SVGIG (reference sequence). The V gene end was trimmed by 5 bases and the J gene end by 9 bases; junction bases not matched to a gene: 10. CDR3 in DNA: TGTGCCTGGGGGAGACAGGGCCCGGGGCCCCAGCATTTT. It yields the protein CAWGRQGPGPQHF.

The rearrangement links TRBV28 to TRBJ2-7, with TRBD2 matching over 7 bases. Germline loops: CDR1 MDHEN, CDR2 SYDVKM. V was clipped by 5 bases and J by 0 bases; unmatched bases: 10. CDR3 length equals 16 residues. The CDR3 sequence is CASSPLSGTYSYEQYF. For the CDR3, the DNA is TGTGCCAGCAGTCCCCTAAGCGGGACCTACTCCTACGAGCAGTACTTC.

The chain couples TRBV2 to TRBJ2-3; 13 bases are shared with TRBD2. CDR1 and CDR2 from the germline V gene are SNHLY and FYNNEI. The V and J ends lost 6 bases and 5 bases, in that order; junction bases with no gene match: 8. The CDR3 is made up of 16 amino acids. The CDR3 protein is CASRRTSGRAEDTQYF. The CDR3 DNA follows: TGTGCCAGCAGGCGAACTAGCGGGAGGGCCGAAGATACGCAGTATTTT.

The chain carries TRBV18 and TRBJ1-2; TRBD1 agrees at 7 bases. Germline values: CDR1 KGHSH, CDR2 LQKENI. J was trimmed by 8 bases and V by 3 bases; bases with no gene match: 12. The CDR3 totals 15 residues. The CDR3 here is CASSPKGQSSGGYTF. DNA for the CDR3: TGTGCCAGCTCACCTAAGGGACAGAGCTCCGGAGGCTACACCTTC.